Described below is a single T cell receptor beta chain sequence and its context. This clone was seen only once. Its antigen target is currently unknown. It has no much larger one-base neighbor in the sample; base qualities were not kept. Explained via the paper, the time point label denotes: about 28 days (+/-7) after the second vaccine dose. Because spike-specific TCR depth and breadth did not differ between the two schedules, AZD1222 recipients who got a second dose at roughly 4 weeks were pooled with those who got a second dose at roughly 12 weeks. Vaccinee samples came from UK trials COV001 and COV002, including a single-blind randomized controlled phase 2/3 trial of AZD1222 (ChAdOx1 nCoV-19) in healthy adults. Trial participant PBMC samples were collected at day 0 and day 28 after the second dose for TCRbeta chain sequencing. The CDR3 regions of human TCRbeta chains were analyzed by immunosequencing. In the authors' own workflow: TCRs in the repertoires were compared against a reference library of SARS-CoV-2-specific TCRs that had been generated with the MIRA antigen-specificity platform. Breadth meant the fraction of unique TCRs that were SARS-CoV-2-associated, whereas depth meant the fraction of total T cells that were SARS-CoV-2-associated. Using the MIRA data, each spike-specific TCR was assigned both to the spike region to which the TCR was reactive and to a CD4 or CD8 class. Log10-transformed breadth and depth values were compared by one-way ANOVA with Sidak's multiple comparisons tests. Not all clones reach the TCRdb copy of this immuneACCESS table, which keeps in-frame sequences only. Checked studies attribute under half of the gap to unresolved V genes and leave the rest unexplained. V and J calls and clone size come straight from that table; D and trimming were deduced from the DNA. Across this sample there are 150,000 to 200,000 clones, with about 90% seen only once. The ten largest clones capture 1.3% of the sample.

The data belong to a study of T cell responses to AZD1222 COVID-19 vaccine listed by TCRdb under 2021. For context, the study as a whole: TCR sequencing was performed for approximately 240 trial participants, of whom about 210 were given two doses of AZD1222 and around 26 were given two doses of MenACWY control vaccine. Enrollment into the trials was organized by age into subgroups of 18-55, 56-69 and 70-plus years, and those subgroups contained roughly 150, 30 and 60 TCR-sequenced participants, respectively.

Study-level results and caveats: A significant rise in spike-specific TCR breadth and depth was observed after two AZD1222 doses relative to day 0 and relative to MenACWY recipients. Conclusions about previously exposed vaccinees are limited because only five to seven AZD1222 recipients were SARS-CoV-2 seropositive at baseline. Because no day 14 peak-response samples were available, repertoires were characterized only after the peak T cell response. Most participants were white British and females outnumbered males, and the authors suggested that clonal diversity may have been underestimated. The vaccine-associated CD4 TCRs covered the entire spike protein, and the dominant responses fell in regions 160-218 and 743-854. Epitopes outside the regions mutated in the B.1.351 and B.1.1.7 variants were reportedly recognized by nearly half of the unique spike-specific TCRs. In the small 56-69-year group, the increase in depth fell short of significance, most likely because of low power.

The germline ends are 7 bases apart after V is trimmed by 3 bases and J by 7 bases. Based on the germline V gene, the CDR1 and CDR2 sequences are MGHDK and SYGVNS. From its cysteine to its phenylalanine, the CDR3 spans 11 amino acids. Solely the CDR3 DNA is kept, with 33 bases framed from the first base. The receptor comes from an adult who received the AZD1222 COVID-19 vaccine. The chain is encoded by TRBV25-1 joined to TRBJ2-7; no D segment can be confidently identified. The sequenced sample was peripheral blood, obtained 28 days after the second AZD1222 dose. At the DNA level, the sequence is TGTGCCAGCAGTGATTACCGGGAGCAGTACTTC. Translated, this gives CASSDYREQYF.